These 19 T cell receptor beta chains came from one sample sequenced in a study of T cell repertoires in cytomegalovirus infection. One entry per CDR3 protein results from TCRdb running MiXCR on the reads. The sample shows 150,000 to 200,000 distinct CDR3 sequences, about 18% of them seen only once. Specimen: CD8+ T cells from PBMCs. The receptor source for this set is a human donor in good health (CMV status not recorded). Some clones in this sample may be carry-over from other donors' samples.

This clonotype has a handful of counts. CDR3 in DNA: TGTGCCAGCATCCAACCCGGGGGACTAGCCGGGGATACGCAGTATTTT. Translated: CASIQPGGLAGDTQYF. The V and J genes are TRBV2 and TRBJ2-3; 9 nucleotides agree with TRBD2. The junction had 14 bases not matched to a gene; V was cut back by 7 bases and J by 6 bases. The CDR3 contains 16 residues. Germline values: CDR1 SNHLY, CDR2 FYNNEI.

This clonotype was recorded at least ten times. V gene TRBV6-2 or TRBV6-3 combines with J gene TRBJ1-2; 7 nucleotides align to TRBD1. The CDR3 contains 13 residues. The junction had 12 bases not matched to a gene; V was cut back by 10 bases and J by 7 bases. Germline CDR1 is MNHEY and CDR2 is SVGEGT. The CDR3 sequence is CATDWTGTTGYTF. The CDR3 region has the DNA TGTGCCACCGACTGGACAGGAACAACTGGCTACACCTTC.

This chain connects TRBV7-6 to TRBJ2-1; D ambiguous. The germline V gene encodes CDR1 SGHVS and CDR2 FNYEAQ. CDR3 size: 12 residues. V was pared by 2 bases and J by 5 bases, with 4 bases between. CDR3 loop: CASSLSDNEQFF. CDR3 sequence (DNA): TGTGCCAGCAGCTTATCTGACAATGAGCAGTTCTTC.

The genes are TRBV7-2 and TRBJ1-1; TRBD1 agrees at 9 bases. Germline CDR1 and CDR2: SGHTA and FQGNSA. This CDR3 is 14 amino acids long. J was trimmed by 0 bases and V by 8 bases; bases with no gene match: 4. This CDR3 reads CASLGQGVNTEAFF. The DNA of the CDR3 is TGTGCCAGCTTGGGACAGGGCGTGAACACTGAAGCTTTCTTT.

This clonotype was counted many times. CDR3 in amino acids: CASSFRTNTDTQYF. The CDR3 region has the DNA TGTGCCAGCAGCTTTCGGACTAACACAGATACGCAGTATTTT. The chain is built from TRBV7-2 and TRBJ2-3, with D possibly TRBD2 on 6 matching bases. V gave up 3 bases and J gave up 2 bases, with 9 bases separating them. In germline, CDR1 is SGHTA, CDR2 FQGNSA. The CDR3 has 14 residues.

This clonotype was seen a handful of times. Here the CDR3 DNA reads TGTGCCAGCAGCTTGGGATCCTCTAGCACAGATACGCAGTATTTT. It is translated as CASSLGSSSTDTQYF. This chain links TRBV5-8 with TRBJ2-3, with D unclear. V lost 0 bases to trimming and J lost 0 bases, with 8 bases between them. Looked up from germline, CDR1 is SGHTS and CDR2 is YDEGEE. The CDR3 spans 15 residues.

This clonotype came up a few times. The J gene is TRBJ2-4, the V gene TRBV7-9; 8 bases align to TRBD2. Germline V lookup: CDR1 SEHNR, CDR2 FQNEAQ (reference sequence). CDR3 length: 17 amino acids. With 2 bases clipped from V and 0 bases from J, the junction kept 6 bases outside the gene matches. CDR3 sequence reads: CASSLSAGGVAKNIQYF. DNA for the CDR3: TGTGCCAGCAGCTTATCGGCGGGGGGAGTAGCCAAAAACATTCAGTACTTC.

In its sample, this clonotype was seen a few times. V usage is TRBV11-1 and J usage is TRBJ1-2; D is possibly TRBD1 (6 bases). CDR1 and CDR2 (germline): SGHAT, FQDESV (reference sequence). The CDR3 loop spans 21 amino acids. V was cut by 2 bases and J by 8 bases, with 36 bases left in between. The DNA of the CDR3 is TGTGCCAGCAGCTTAAGTCTCGGAGAGGATTACAGGGCGAGGGGCTTTTGGGGCTACACCTTC. Its translation is CASSLSLGEDYRARGFWGYTF.

The sample holds a few counts of this clonotype. CDR3 sequence reads: CSASQGPSTEAFF. CDR3 nucleotides: TGCAGTGCTAGCCAGGGGCCGAGCACTGAAGCTTTCTTT. V is TRBV20-1 and J is TRBJ1-1, with D perhaps TRBD1 (6 bases). V was shortened by 3 bases and J by 4 bases, with 12 bases between the two germline ends. Looked up from germline, CDR1 is DFQATT and CDR2 is SNEGSKA (reference sequence). The length of the CDR3 is 13 residues.

The chain links TRBV5-6 to TRBJ2-1; 8 bases align to TRBD1. This CDR3 has 15 residues. V gave up 3 bases and J gave up 4 bases; unmatched junction bases: 6. Per germline, CDR1 SGHDT and CDR2 YYEEEE. The CDR3 sequence: CASSWGTGEYNEQFF. For the CDR3, the DNA is TGTGCCAGCAGCTGGGGGACAGGTGAATACAATGAGCAGTTCTTC. The entire variable domain, with the rest obtained from reference TRBV5-6 and TRBJ2-1, is as follows: DAGVTQSPTHLIKTRGQQVTLRCSPKSGHDTVSWYQQALGQGPQFIFQYYEEEERQRGNFPDRFSGHQFPNYSSELNVNALLLGDSALYLCASSWGTGEYNEQFFGPGTRLTVL.

The gene calls are TRBV28 and TRBJ2-7, with no clear D. This CDR3 has 12 residues. Trimming stripped 4 bases from V and 7 bases from J, with 11 bases between. Germline lookup yields CDR1 MDHEN and CDR2 SYDVKM. The CDR3 coding sequence is TGTGCCAGCAGTTCCCCGCCGTGGGAGCAGTACTTC. It codes for CASSSPPWEQYF.

This clonotype has at least ten counts. CDR3 in amino acids: CASSFQVNGELFF. The CDR3 bases are TGTGCCAGCAGTTTTCAAGTCAACGGGGAGCTGTTTTTT. V gene TRBV12-3 or TRBV12-4 combines with J gene TRBJ2-2, with D hard to call. The germline V and J ends were trimmed by 3 bases and 7 bases, with 9 bases remaining between them. The CDR3 spans 13 residues.

In DNA, the CDR3 is TGTGCCAGCAGCTTGGCCTCAGGGCATCAGCCCCAGCATTTT. This encodes CASSLASGHQPQHF. This sequence joins TRBV5-6 and TRBJ1-5; TRBD1 might be the D (5 bases). V was pared by 0 bases and J by 5 bases, with 9 bases between. CDR3 length equals 14 residues. Per germline, CDR1 SGHDT and CDR2 YYEEEE.

The chain couples TRBV11-2 to TRBJ2-3; TRBD1 matches at 7 bases. The CDR3 spans 16 residues. The trim removed 4 bases at V and 4 bases at J, leaving 11 bases unmatched. Germline V gene lookup returns CDR1 SGHAT and CDR2 FQNNGV. This chain's CDR3 is CASSYRTGLQADTQYF. In DNA form, the CDR3 reads TGTGCCAGCAGCTACCGGACAGGACTTCAAGCAGATACGCAGTATTTT.

The V and J genes are TRBV7-6 and TRBJ1-1; tentative D call: TRBD1 (6 bases). Germline CDR1 reads SGHVS; CDR2 reads FNYEAQ. There are 16 residues in the CDR3. Trimming shortened V by 1 base and J by 1 base, and 13 bases separated the two germline ends. This CDR3 reads CASSLDWDTSNTEAFF. Here the CDR3 DNA reads TGTGCCAGCAGCTTAGATTGGGACACCTCGAACACTGAAGCTTTCTTT.

This clonotype ranks as large. The V and J genes are TRBV7-9 and TRBJ1-1, with D hard to call. V was cut by 3 bases and J by 1 base, with 6 bases left in between. Per germline, CDR1 SEHNR and CDR2 FQNEAQ (reference sequence). The CDR3 loop spans 13 amino acids. The CDR3 here is CASSFRENTEAFF. CDR3 DNA: TGTGCCAGCAGCTTCAGAGAGAACACTGAAGCTTTCTTT.

The CDR3 DNA reads TGCAGTGCTAGAGATCTCGGGCTCCACACCGGGGAGCTGTTTTTT. It is translated as CSARDLGLHTGELFF. The chain uses TRBV20-1 and TRBJ2-2, with unresolved D. The V gene lost 0 bases and the J gene lost 3 bases, with 11 bases spanning the gap. This CDR3 contains 15 residues. Per the germline V gene, CDR1 is DFQATT and CDR2 is SNEGSKA (reference sequence).

In nucleotides, the CDR3 is TGTGCCAGCAGCCCGGACAGGGAACCGGGTCATGAAAAACTGTTTTTT. It codes for CASSPDREPGHEKLFF. V is TRBV7-8 and J is TRBJ1-4; 8 bases are shared with TRBD1. Trimming cost V 5 bases and J 6 bases; bases outside gene matches: 11. CDR1 and CDR2 (germline): SGHVS, FQNEAQ. The CDR3 totals 16 residues.

This clonotype was recorded a few times. The chain couples TRBV7-9 to TRBJ2-2; 10 bases align to TRBD2. The CDR3 spans 16 residues. From germline, CDR1 is SEHNR and CDR2 FQNEAQ (reference sequence). V gave up 5 bases and J gave up 4 bases; unmatched junction bases: 7. The CDR3 region has the DNA TGTGCCAGCAGCCCGAGGAGCGGGGGGGCCACCGGGGAGCTGTTTTTT. It codes for CASSPRSGGATGELFF.